Listed below are T cell receptor beta chains from one sample, sequenced in a study of MAIT cells during Salmonella Paratyphi A infection. TCRdb reprocessed the 5' RACE reads via MiXCR and lists one record per CDR3 protein. The sample shows 900 or so distinct CDR3 sequences, 20% to 25% of them seen only once. This material consisted of MAIT cells from blood, taken at the middle sampling point of the challenge study. Source of these receptors: a person aged 18 to 75 who was deliberately infected with Salmonella Paratyphi A in a paratyphoid fever challenge study. The CDR3 runs from the conserved cysteine through the conserved F or W.

v_gene	j_gene	CDR3aa
TRBV20-1	TRBJ2-1	CSARTYSRDYNEQFF
TRBV20-1	TRBJ2-2	CSARGRLENEQYFGELFF
TRBV7-9	TRBJ2-5	CASSRAQGDVETQYF
TRBV20-1	TRBJ1-1	CSASFEGMNTEAFF
TRBV6-4	TRBJ2-1	CASSDSSGSYNEQFF
TRBV3-1	TRBJ2-6	CASTPGQISGANVLTF
TRBV21-1	TRBJ1-2	CASSKRSQTRTRDYGYTF
TRBV5-1	TRBJ2-1	CASSLTSGRINEQFF
TRBV20-1	TRBJ2-7	CSARAGDTEQYF
TRBV5-1	TRBJ2-1	CASSLAQGETGLIHEQFF
TRBV20-1	TRBJ1-1	CSARREGLDTEAFF
TRBV4-2	TRBJ2-7	CASSQGLAGAYEQYF
TRBV27	TRBJ2-1	CASSQGGVEGYNEQFF
TRBV6-2/TRBV6-3	TRBJ2-2	CASSYGGATGELFF
TRBV5-5	TRBJ2-7	CASSASGQGFDEQYF
TRBV6-4	TRBJ1-6	CASSATGTSGSPLHF
TRBV5-6	TRBJ2-4	CASRVLGPDTKNIQYF
TRBV20-1	TRBJ2-7	CSARDREYEQYF
TRBV28	TRBJ2-6	CASSSWESSGANVLTF
TRBV21-1	TRBJ1-5	CASSNTLGTGLYQPQHF
TRBV20-1	TRBJ2-1	CSARDFIRGSSYNEQFF
TRBV6-4	TRBJ1-5	CASSEGGAGQPQHF
TRBV4-2	TRBJ2-7	CASSQTPGQGADEQYF
TRBV20-1	TRBJ2-7	CSARTNIGTGDSYEQYF
TRBV11-2	TRBJ2-7	CASSLTGTGPYEQYF
TRBV20-1	TRBJ2-1	CSARGGAENNEQFF
TRBV20-1	TRBJ2-5	CGGRGGANQETQYF
TRBV3-1	TRBJ2-7	CASSQYRDNYYEQYF
TRBV25-1	TRBJ2-2	CASSEYRDTGELFF
TRBV7-9	TRBJ1-1	CASSHQTTEAFF
TRBV24-1	TRBJ2-2	CATSESTDVGELFF
TRBV20-1	TRBJ1-1	CSASPFNTEAFF
TRBV15	TRBJ1-4	CATSRGDSQREKLFF